These 18 T cell receptor beta chains were sequenced from one sample in a study of memory CD4+ T cells and cytomegalovirus serostatus. Single viable CD3+CD4+CD8-CD45RO+ cells were sorted as the memory CD4+ T cells. Only in-frame clones appear in the TCRdb table, and some are missing; sequencing was by immunoSEQ multiplex PCR. The sample consists of approximately 44,000 clones, less than 85% of them appearing once. The sequenced sample was memory CD4+ T cells from blood. Receptor source: an adult in good health and CMV-seronegative.

The chain uses TRBV18 and TRBJ2-7; D uncertain. The CDR3 totals 14 residues. The germline V gene has CDR1 KGHSH and CDR2 LQKENI. V dropped 2 bases and J dropped 1 base, with 9 bases sitting between them. CDR3 sequence reads: CASSPNRVSYEQYF. The CDR3 nucleotides are TGTGCCAGCTCACCAAATAGGGTTTCCTACGAGCAGTACTTC.

The chain employs TRBV7-9 and TRBJ2-2, with 7 positions matching TRBD1. Germline V gene lookup returns CDR1 SEHNR and CDR2 FQNEAQ (reference sequence). The CDR3 is made up of 14 amino acids. With 6 bases clipped from V and 1 base from J, the junction kept 2 bases outside the gene matches. Written as DNA, the CDR3 is TGTGCCAGCAGTGGACAGGTGAACACCGGGGAGCTGTTTTTT. Its protein is CASSGQVNTGELFF.

The rearrangement uses TRBV28 and TRBJ2-7, with unresolved D. V was cut by 7 bases and J by 6 bases, with 16 bases left in between. Germline values: CDR1 MDHEN, CDR2 SYDVKM. This CDR3 is 13 amino acids long. CDR3 DNA sequence: TGTGCCAGCACAGTAGACTCCTTAGTCGAGCAGTACTTC. It yields the protein CASTVDSLVEQYF. The whole variable domain, remainder taken from reference TRBV28 and TRBJ2-7, is DVKVTQSSRYLVKRTGEKVFLECVQDMDHENMFWYRQDPGLGLRLIYFSYDVKMKEKGDIPEGYSVSREKKERFSLILESASTNQTSMYLCASTVDSLVEQYFGPGTRLTVT.

V usage is TRBV7-2 and J usage is TRBJ1-5; no clear D. This CDR3 has 13 amino acids. Trimming removed 4 bases at V and 2 bases at J, with 6 bases between. Germline CDR1 is SGHTA and CDR2 is FQGNSA. CDR3 protein: CASSSWGNQPQHF. The CDR3 DNA sequence: TGTGCCAGCAGCTCTTGGGGCAATCAGCCCCAGCATTTT.

J is TRBJ1-2 and V is TRBV5-1, with D perhaps matching TRBD1 (6 bases). From germline, CDR1 is SGHRS and CDR2 YFSETQ. V lost 0 bases, J lost 8 bases, and 17 bases lay in between. CDR3 length: 15 amino acids. CDR3 protein: CASSLAVGHLVGYTF. The CDR3 nucleotides are TGCGCCAGCAGCTTGGCCGTGGGACACCTAGTGGGCTACACCTTC.

The chain couples TRBV7-2 to TRBJ2-3; 8 positions agree with TRBD2. V trimming: 4 bases; J trimming: 5 bases; junction bases outside the gene matches: 8. The CDR3 extends over 15 amino acids. Germline V lookup: CDR1 SGHTA, CDR2 FQGNSA. For the CDR3, the DNA is TGTGCCAGCAGCTCAACTAGCGGAGGGGGAGATACGCAGTATTTT. This codes for CASSSTSGGGDTQYF.

This sequence joins TRBV9 and TRBJ1-2; no reliable D call. This CDR3 is 14 amino acids long. CDR1 SGDLS and CDR2 YYNGEE come from the germline V gene. V was pared by 3 bases and J by 4 bases, with 13 bases between. The CDR3 protein is CASSDAVGSYGYTF. The DNA for the CDR3 is TGTGCCAGCAGCGATGCCGTGGGGTCCTATGGCTACACCTTC.

V usage is TRBV5-6 and J usage is TRBJ1-1; D is ambiguous. The V end was cut by 0 bases, the J end by 3 bases, with 3 bases between. CDR1 and CDR2 (germline): SGHDT, YYEEEE. CDR3 length equals 12 residues. This CDR3 is CASSLGDTEAFF. The CDR3, as DNA: TGTGCCAGCAGCTTGGGTGACACTGAAGCTTTCTTT.

The V call is TRBV2, the J call TRBJ1-6, with D unclear. CDR1 SNHLY and CDR2 FYNNEI come from the germline V gene. With 7 bases removed from V and 4 bases from J, the gap between germline ends came to 5 bases. This CDR3 has 12 residues. This CDR3 reads CASMPYNSPLHF. The CDR3 nucleotides read TGTGCCAGCATGCCGTATAATTCACCCCTCCACTTT.

J is TRBJ1-2 and V is TRBV27; TRBD1 matches at 9 bases. The V gene's germline CDR1 is MNHEY and CDR2 SMNVEV (reference sequence). This CDR3 contains 15 residues. V was clipped by 5 bases and J by 1 base; unmatched bases: 5. In nucleotides, the CDR3 is TGTGCCAGCAGTGCCTGGACAGGGGATAACTATGGCTACACCTTC. Translating gives CASSAWTGDNYGYTF.

Concerning this clone: Relative to the germline gene, one junction end is altered; a read error may explain this. The CDR3: CASSQGTSHGTNTQYF. DNA for the CDR3: TGCGCCAGCAGCCAAGGGACTAGCCACGGCACAAATACGCAGTATTTT. The V gene is TRBV4-1, the J gene TRBJ2-3, with TRBD2 matching 8 bases. CDR3 size: 16 residues. Germline V gives CDR1 MGHRA, CDR2 YSYEKL.

The CDR3 sequence: CASSSPFHEQFF. In nucleotides, the CDR3 is TGCGCCAGCAGCAGCCCATTCCATGAGCAGTTCTTC. This rearrangement joins TRBV5-1 to TRBJ2-1; unclear D gene. V gave up 4 bases and J gave up 8 bases, with 10 bases separating them. The CDR3 length is 12 residues. Looked up from germline, CDR1 is SGHRS and CDR2 is YFSETQ.

CDR3 sequence: CASRIGGGAGGNTIYF. The CDR3 DNA follows: TGTGCCAGCAGAATTGGAGGGGGCGCGGGTGGAAACACCATATATTTT. The chain carries TRBV11-2 and TRBJ1-3, with 7 bases fitting TRBD1. The CDR3 consists of 16 residues. V trimming: 6 bases; J trimming: 3 bases; junction bases outside the gene matches: 11. Germline assignment: CDR1 SGHAT and CDR2 FQNNGV. The full variable domain, in which reference TRBV11-2 and TRBJ1-3 provide the parts outside the CDR3, is EAGVAQSPRYKIIEKRQSVAFWCNPISGHATLYWYQQILGQGPKLLIQFQNNGVVDDSQLPKDRFSAERLKGVDSTLKIQPAKLEDSAVYLCASRIGGGAGGNTIYFGEGSWLTVV.

This clone was found once. The rearrangement joins TRBV28 to TRBJ2-2; TRBD1 matches at 11 bases. This CDR3 contains 19 residues. The ends lost 2 bases at V and 0 bases at J; junction bases unmatched: 8. Germline V gives CDR1 MDHEN, CDR2 SYDVKM. The CDR3 DNA is TGTGCCAGCAGTTTAGACCGCGGACAGGGGGCGGCGAACACCGGGGAGCTGTTTTTT. Amino acid sequence: CASSLDRGQGAANTGELFF. Full variable domain (remainder filled in from reference TRBV28 and TRBJ2-2): DVKVTQSSRYLVKRTGEKVFLECVQDMDHENMFWYRQDPGLGLRLIYFSYDVKMKEKGDIPEGYSVSREKKERFSLILESASTNQTSMYLCASSLDRGQGAANTGELFFGEGSRLTVL.

The rearrangement joins TRBV20-1 to TRBJ1-3; TRBD1 matches 8 bases. After removal of 6 bases from V and 14 bases from J, the junction contained 9 bases not matched to a gene. This CDR3 has 11 amino acids. Germline values: CDR1 DFQATT, CDR2 SNEGSKA (reference sequence). The CDR3 nucleotides are TGCAGTGCCCAGAGGACAGGGACCCTATATTTT. Protein product: CSAQRTGTLYF.

The chain uses TRBV6-6 and TRBJ1-5; TRBD1 matches at 7 bases. J lost 4 bases, V lost 9 bases, and 12 bases had no gene match. The CDR3 has 15 amino acids. Germline CDR1 and CDR2: MNHNY and SVGAGI (reference sequence). The CDR3, as DNA: TGTGCCAGTCTCCGGGAGGACAGGAGTAATCAGCCCCAGCATTTT. Translated: CASLREDRSNQPQHF.

This rearrangement joins TRBV11-3 to TRBJ2-1; D remains ambiguous. The germline V and J ends were trimmed by 1 base and 6 bases, with 10 bases remaining between them. The germline CDR1 and CDR2 sequences are SGHNT and YENEEA. The CDR3 spans 14 residues. In DNA form, the CDR3 reads TGTGCCAGCAGCTTAGCCCCTCGAAGCAATGAGCAGTTCTTC. Its protein is CASSLAPRSNEQFF.

The rearrangement uses TRBV7-3 and TRBJ2-1; 9 bases align to TRBD1. J lost 6 bases, V lost 0 bases, and 9 bases had no gene match. Germline values: CDR1 SGHTA, CDR2 FQGTGA. The CDR3 is made up of 17 amino acids. The CDR3 loop is CASSLTALQGARNEQFF. CDR3 bases: TGTGCCAGCAGCTTAACGGCGCTACAGGGGGCGCGCAATGAGCAGTTCTTC.